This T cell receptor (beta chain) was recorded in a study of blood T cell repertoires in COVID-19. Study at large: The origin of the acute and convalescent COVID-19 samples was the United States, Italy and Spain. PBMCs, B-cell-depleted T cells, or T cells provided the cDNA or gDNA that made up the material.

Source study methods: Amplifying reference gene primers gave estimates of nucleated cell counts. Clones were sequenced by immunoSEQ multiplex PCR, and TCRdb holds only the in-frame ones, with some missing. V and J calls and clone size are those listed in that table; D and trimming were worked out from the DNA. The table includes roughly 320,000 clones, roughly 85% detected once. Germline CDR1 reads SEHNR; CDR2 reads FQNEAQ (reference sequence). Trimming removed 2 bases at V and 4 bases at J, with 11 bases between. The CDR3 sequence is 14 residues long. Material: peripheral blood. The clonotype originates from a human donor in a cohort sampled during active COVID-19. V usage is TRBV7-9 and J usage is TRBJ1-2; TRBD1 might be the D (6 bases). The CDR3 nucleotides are TGTGCCAGCAGCTTATTGGGACACTTCTATGGCTACACCTTC. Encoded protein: CASSLLGHFYGYTF.